This passage covers 30 T cell receptor beta chains from one sample sequenced in a study of neurological immune-mediated disorders. TCRdb itself ran the 5' RACE reads through MiXCR, one entry per CDR3 protein. The sample has tens of thousands of distinct CDR3 sequences; 5.2% are singletons. Source material: PBMCs. Every receptor here comes from a man younger than 35 with multiple sclerosis.

About this clonotype: One end of the junction fails to match germline, which may point to a read error. The rearrangement joins TRBV5-6 to TRBJ2-6; 10 bases line up with TRBD2. The CDR3 spans 18 residues. Germline loops: CDR1 SGHDT, CDR2 YYEEEE. The CDR3 loop is CASSSPGLANSGAKVLTF. For the CDR3, the DNA is TGTGCCAGCAGCTCACCGGGACTAGCGAACTCTGGGGCCAAAGTCCTGACTTTC.

This clonotype was counted only a few times. One end of the junction fails to match germline, which may point to a read error. The chain links TRBV28 to TRBJ1-3, with 7 bases aligning to TRBD1. The CDR3 totals 14 residues. Germline-derived CDR1 and CDR2 are MDHEN and SYDVKM. The CDR3 DNA reads as TGTGCCAGCAGTTGGGACAGCTCTGGAAAAACCATATATTTT. This codes for CASSWDSSGKTIYF.

In this sample, this clonotype turned up many times. The chain uses TRBV4-1 and TRBJ2-2; 8 bases are a match to TRBD1. The CDR3 is 16 amino acids. The junction had 7 bases not matched to a gene; V was cut back by 2 bases and J by 5 bases. Looked up from germline, CDR1 is MGHRA and CDR2 is YSYEKL. Here the CDR3 reads CASSQPRQGRTGELFF. DNA of the CDR3: TGCGCCAGCAGCCAACCCCGACAGGGGAGGACCGGGGAGCTGTTTTTT.

At least ten counts were recorded for this clonotype. The chain recombines TRBV6-6 with TRBJ2-4; 8 nucleotides agree with TRBD1. The length of the CDR3 is 14 residues. CDR1 is MNHNY, CDR2 SVGAGI, per germline (reference sequence). V shed 2 bases and J 7 bases; nucleotides not matched to a gene: 4. CDR3 nucleotide sequence: TGTGCCAGCAGTTACACCGACAGGGGCAACATTCAGTACTTC. It is translated as CASSYTDRGNIQYF.

A few counts support this clonotype. This rearrangement joins TRBV5-1 to TRBJ2-7; D is unresolved. This CDR3 contains 11 residues. V was cut by 5 bases and J by 3 bases, with 6 bases left in between. Germline loops: CDR1 SGHRS, CDR2 YFSETQ. CDR3 DNA sequence: TGCGCCAGCAGAGACCACTACGAGCAGTACTTC. Protein: CASRDHYEQYF.

This clonotype was detected ten times or more. The rearrangement joins TRBV29-1 to TRBJ1-1; 8 positions agree with TRBD1. The CDR3 has 13 residues. The ends lost 7 bases at V and 4 bases at J; junction bases unmatched: 8. Germline V lookup: CDR1 SQVTM, CDR2 ANQGSEA. The CDR3 DNA reads TGCAGCGCAGGACAGGGCGAGGGCACTGAAGCTTTCTTT. This sequence encodes CSAGQGEGTEAFF.

This clonotype was counted ten times or more. The chain couples TRBV2 to TRBJ1-1; TRBD1 matches at 8 bases. This CDR3 is 17 amino acids long. Trimming at V came to 2 bases and at J to 0 bases, leaving 8 bases not matched to a gene. CDR1 is SNHLY and CDR2 is FYNNEI in the germline V gene. CDR3 nucleotides: TGTGCCAGCAGTGAACGGCCAGGGGGCCCCATGAACACTGAAGCTTTCTTT. Its translation is CASSERPGGPMNTEAFF.

This clonotype occurred many times. V gene TRBV6-6 combines with J gene TRBJ2-2, with TRBD1 matching over 9 bases. Germline V gives CDR1 MNHNY, CDR2 SVGAGI (reference sequence). V dropped 6 bases and J dropped 7; count of bases not matched to a gene: 6. The CDR3 length is 14 residues. The CDR3 reads CASSPQGAIGELFF. The CDR3 region has the DNA TGTGCCAGCAGCCCACAGGGGGCGATCGGGGAGCTGTTTTTT.

In this sample, this clonotype turned up many times. This chain uses TRBV27 with TRBJ2-7; TRBD2 aligns across 11 bases. V shed 2 bases and J 4 bases; nucleotides not matched to a gene: 4. The length of the CDR3 is 15 residues. CDR1 and CDR2 from the germline V gene are MNHEY and SMNVEV (reference sequence). The CDR3 nucleotides are TGTGCCAGCAGTTTACCGGGACTAGCGGTGTACGAGCAGTACTTC. The encoded protein is CASSLPGLAVYEQYF.

This clonotype was picked up many times. CDR3 DNA: TGCGCCAGCAGCTTACAAAACAACTACGAGCAGTACTTC. It is translated as CASSLQNNYEQYF. The genes are TRBV5-1 and TRBJ2-7, with D uncertain. With 2 bases removed from V and 3 bases from J, the gap between germline ends came to 9 bases. CDR3 length: 13 residues. Per the germline V gene, CDR1 is SGHRS and CDR2 is YFSETQ.

This clonotype was detected ten times or more. The chain uses TRBV5-6 and TRBJ2-3; D remains unclear. Trimming took 1 base from V and 4 from J, leaving 4 bases between them. The CDR3 consists of 12 residues. Germline CDR1 is SGHDT and CDR2 is YYEEEE. Here the CDR3 DNA reads TGTGCCAGCAGCTTGTATTCAGATACGCAGTATTTT. Its translation is CASSLYSDTQYF.

This clonotype was seen ten or more times. This chain joins TRBV11-2 and TRBJ1-1; a weak D match, TRBD1 (5 bases). CDR1 and CDR2 from the germline V gene are SGHAT and FQNNGV. This CDR3 spans 12 amino acids. V dropped 0 bases and J dropped 8 bases, with 7 bases sitting between them. The CDR3 DNA follows: TGTGCCAGCAGCTTAGAAACAGGAGAAGCTTTCTTT. Protein: CASSLETGEAFF.

This clonotype was counted ten times or more. This sequence joins TRBV2 and TRBJ1-3; no reliable D call. V was pared by 2 bases and J by 1 base, with 6 bases between. CDR1 SNHLY and CDR2 FYNNEI come from the germline V gene. The CDR3 totals 14 residues. The CDR3 DNA sequence: TGTGCCAGCAGTGAACCGGGATCTGGAAACACCATATATTTT. Its protein product is CASSEPGSGNTIYF.

Concerning this clonotype: A single base separates this from a much larger clone, so it may be a read error. The genes are TRBV5-1 and TRBJ2-1, with 7 bases matching TRBD1. This CDR3 has 16 amino acids. V lost 4 bases to trimming and J lost 1 base; unmatched junction nucleotides: 8. CDR1 and CDR2 from the germline V gene are SGHRS and YFSETQ. In DNA form, the CDR3 reads TGCGCCAGCAGCGGGCAGGGGGTACCTTCCTACAATGAGCAGTTCTTC. It yields the protein CASSGQGVPSYNEQFF.

This clonotype was observed at least ten times. The J gene is TRBJ2-2, the V gene TRBV6-6; 9 nucleotides align to TRBD1. CDR1 is MNHNY and CDR2 is SVGAGI in the germline V gene (reference sequence). CDR3 length: 15 amino acids. V shed 9 bases, J shed 7 bases, and the junction held 12 bases outside the gene matches. For the CDR3, the DNA is TGTGCCAGTAAAAGTGGACAGGGGTGGATCGGGGAGCTGTTTTTT. Protein sequence: CASKSGQGWIGELFF.

On this clonotype: A single base separates this from a much larger clone, so it may be a read error. The chain has TRBV12-3 or TRBV12-4 and TRBJ2-7; D gene uncertain. The CDR3 has 12 residues. Trimming removed 6 bases at V and 8 bases at J, with 14 bases between. CDR3 in DNA: TGTGCCAGCAGCCTCCAGGTCCACAAGCAGTACTTC. Protein sequence: CASSLQVHKQYF.

Many counts were recorded for this clonotype. V usage is TRBV2 and J usage is TRBJ1-5, with D tentatively TRBD1 (6 bases). Germline values: CDR1 SNHLY, CDR2 FYNNEI. V was trimmed by 6 bases and J by 6 bases, leaving 18 bases between them. The CDR3 extends over 15 amino acids. The CDR3 loop is CASSWGQFLRQPQHF. The CDR3 DNA reads TGTGCCAGCAGCTGGGGACAATTCCTCCGTCAGCCCCAGCATTTT.

This clonotype turned up a few times. A much larger clone differs by one base, so this may be a read error. The V call is TRBV10-3, the J call TRBJ1-5; D is uncertain. Per germline, CDR1 ENHRY and CDR2 SYGVKD. The V and J ends lost 0 bases and 3 bases respectively, with 6 bases between them. The CDR3 consists of 14 residues. CDR3 loop: CAISESHVNQPQHF. The DNA of the CDR3 is TGTGCCATCAGTGAGTCCCATGTCAATCAGCCCCAGCATTTT.

This clonotype has a count of ten or more. The chain joins TRBV20-1 to TRBJ2-7, with 11 bases aligning to TRBD2. In germline, CDR1 is DFQATT, CDR2 SNEGSKA (reference sequence). The CDR3 totals 17 residues. V was clipped by 0 bases and J by 2 bases; unmatched bases: 9. The DNA of the CDR3 is TGCAGTGCTAGAGACCCTGAACTAGCGGGGGCCCCCTACGAGCAGTACTTC. Protein sequence: CSARDPELAGAPYEQYF.

There are many counts of this clonotype. The V and J genes are TRBV12-3 or TRBV12-4 and TRBJ1-2, with a weak D call TRBD1 (5 bases). The CDR3 runs 11 residues. V was cut by 6 bases and J by 7 bases, with 9 bases left in between. CDR3 sequence (DNA): TGTGCCAGCAGCCCGGGACTTGGCTACACCTTC. Translated, it gives CASSPGLGYTF.

This clonotype appeared many times. The J gene is TRBJ2-6, the V gene TRBV7-3, with D unclear. Germline V lookup: CDR1 SGHTA, CDR2 FQGTGA. The CDR3 covers 15 residues. The ends were cut back, 5 bases at V and 1 base at J, with 9 bases in the middle. This CDR3 reads CASSQSRSGANVLTF. The CDR3 DNA follows: TGTGCCAGCAGCCAGAGTAGGTCTGGGGCCAACGTCCTGACTTTC.

This clonotype showed up many times. The chain employs TRBV20-1 and TRBJ2-6, with D perhaps matching TRBD1 (5 bases). Trimming left V 6 bases short and J 1 base short, with 10 bases between. This CDR3 contains 14 residues. Germline V gene data show CDR1 as DFQATT and CDR2 as SNEGSKA (reference sequence). The CDR3 region has the DNA TGCAGTGCCGCCGACAGTTCTGGGGCCAACGTCCTGACTTTC. As protein: CSAADSSGANVLTF.

This clonotype was seen repeatedly, ten times or more. One base away lies a much larger clone, so this may be a sequencing read error. The chain recombines TRBV28 with TRBJ2-6; tentative D call: TRBD1 (5 bases). The CDR3 extends over 12 amino acids. From germline, CDR1 is MDHEN and CDR2 SYDVKM. CDR3 protein: CASNTGAKVLTF. CDR3 nucleotide sequence: TGTGCCAGCAATACTGGGGCCAAAGTCCTGACTTTC.

This clonotype was seen at least ten times. This chain uses TRBV20-1 with TRBJ2-1; the match to TRBD2 covers 10 bases. CDR3 length: 14 amino acids. Germline assignment: CDR1 DFQATT and CDR2 SNEGSKA (reference sequence). CDR3 DNA: TGCAGCCTTGTACGGACTAGCGGAGTTAATGAGCAGTTCTTC. Translating it yields CSLVRTSGVNEQFF.

This clonotype occurred many times. The V call is TRBV12-3 or TRBV12-4, the J call TRBJ2-1; D unresolved. The CDR3 loop spans 16 amino acids. Trimming pared 1 base from V and 6 bases from J, leaving 16 bases between. In DNA, the CDR3 is TGTGCCAGCAGTTTAGAAGGCCAGAGATTACCCAATGAGCAGTTCTTC. Its protein is CASSLEGQRLPNEQFF.

J is TRBJ2-7 and V is TRBV7-7; D is ambiguous. From germline, CDR1 is SSHAT and CDR2 FNYEAQ (reference sequence). This CDR3 region has 10 residues. Trimming took off 8 bases at V and 2 bases at J, with 4 bases between the two ends. The CDR3 sequence: CASGAYEQYF. The CDR3 coding sequence is TGTGCCAGCGGTGCCTACGAGCAGTACTTC. Combining the CDR3 with reference TRBV7-7 and TRBJ2-7 gives the whole variable domain GAGVSQSPRYKVTKRGQDVTLRCDPISSHATLYWYQQALGQGPEFLTYFNYEAQPDKSGLPSDRFSAERPEGSISTLTIQRTEQRDSAMYRCASGAYEQYFGPGTRLTVT.

This clonotype was found many times. This chain uses TRBV20-1 with TRBJ1-5; D is undetermined. Per the germline V gene, CDR1 is DFQATT and CDR2 is SNEGSKA (reference sequence). V was cut by 0 bases and J by 1 base, with 7 bases left in between. The length of the CDR3 is 14 residues. DNA of the CDR3: TGCAGTGCTAGAGATGTTCTCAGCAATCAGCCCCAGCATTTT. Translation gives CSARDVLSNQPQHF.

This clonotype was detected many times. V and J are TRBV7-8 and TRBJ2-7, with D possibly TRBD1 on 6 matching bases. Per germline, CDR1 SGHVS and CDR2 FQNEAQ. The CDR3 runs to 14 residues. V was shortened by 1 base and J by 5 bases, with 12 bases between the two germline ends. CDR3 protein: CASSLDARGHEQYF. As DNA, the CDR3 is TGTGCCAGCAGCTTAGACGCCAGGGGACACGAGCAGTACTTC.

This clonotype was recorded at least ten times. This sequence joins TRBV5-6 and TRBJ2-6; D call uncertain. Trimming removed 2 bases at V and 0 bases at J, with 9 bases between. Germline CDR1 is SGHDT and CDR2 is YYEEEE. The CDR3 totals 16 residues. This CDR3 is CASSFLGRSGANVLTF. DNA of the CDR3: TGTGCCAGCAGCTTCCTCGGCCGCTCTGGGGCCAACGTCCTGACTTTC.

This clonotype came up many times. J is TRBJ2-7 and V is TRBV20-1, with D tentatively TRBD1 or TRBD2 (5 bases each). Germline CDR1 and CDR2: DFQATT and SNEGSKA (reference sequence). CDR3 length: 15 amino acids. V was trimmed by 4 bases and J by 0 bases, leaving 16 bases between them. CDR3 loop: CSATNRDQSSYEQYF. The CDR3 region has the DNA TGCAGTGCTACAAACCGGGACCAGAGCTCCTACGAGCAGTACTTC.